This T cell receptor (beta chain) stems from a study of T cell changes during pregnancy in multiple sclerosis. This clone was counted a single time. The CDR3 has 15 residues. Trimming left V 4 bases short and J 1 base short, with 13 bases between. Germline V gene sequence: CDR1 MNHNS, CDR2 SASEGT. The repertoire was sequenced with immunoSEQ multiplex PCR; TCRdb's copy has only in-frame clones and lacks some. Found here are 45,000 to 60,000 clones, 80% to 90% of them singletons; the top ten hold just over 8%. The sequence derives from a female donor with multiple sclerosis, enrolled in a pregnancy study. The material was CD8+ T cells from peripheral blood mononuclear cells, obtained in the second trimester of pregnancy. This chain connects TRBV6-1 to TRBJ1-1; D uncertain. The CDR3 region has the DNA TGTGCCAGCAGTGTATTTGGGCCGCCGAACACTGAAGCTTTCTTT. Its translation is CASSVFGPPNTEAFF.